The next 26 T cell receptor beta chains were all read from a single sample in a study of shared clonotypes between healthy human individuals. TCRdb keeps only in-frame clones here, not all; method: immunoSEQ multiplex PCR. The table includes 2 million to 2.5 million clones, roughly 93% detected once. The specimen sequenced was naive CD4+ T cells from PBMCs. Subset meaning: CD45RA+ positively selected. These receptors all come from a young man in good health. Some clones in this sample may be carry-over from other donors' samples.

V gene TRBV27 combines with J gene TRBJ2-7, with 7 nucleotides matching TRBD1. V shed 4 bases, J shed 2 bases, and the junction held 14 bases outside the gene matches. Germline V gene lookup returns CDR1 MNHEY and CDR2 SMNVEV (reference sequence). The CDR3 totals 17 residues. CDR3 nucleotide sequence: TGTGCCAGCAGTTCGAGAGGGGACAGCGTAAAAACCTACGAGCAGTACTTC. This sequence encodes CASSSRGDSVKTYEQYF.

The table lists this clone with a count of one. This chain uses TRBV28 with TRBJ1-2; TRBD1 is a possible D gene (6 bases). CDR1 is MDHEN and CDR2 is SYDVKM in the germline V gene. V was shortened by 7 bases and J by 4 bases, with 16 bases between the two germline ends. The CDR3 sequence is 14 residues long. In DNA form, the CDR3 reads TGTGCCAGCACCCCAATTTGGGGGGCCTATGGCTACACCTTC. Translated: CASTPIWGAYGYTF.

The gene calls are TRBV28 and TRBJ2-7; D is unclear. Germline assignment: CDR1 MDHEN and CDR2 SYDVKM. Trimming took off 4 bases at V and 5 bases at J, with 6 bases between the two ends. The length of the CDR3 is 11 residues. The CDR3 spells CASSWSHEQYF. The CDR3 nucleotides are TGTGCCAGCAGTTGGAGCCACGAGCAGTACTTC.

This clone appeared a single time. The chain recombines TRBV30 with TRBJ2-7, with 9 bases fitting TRBD2. The CDR3 runs 14 residues. Germline CDR1 GTSNPN, CDR2 SVGIG (reference sequence). Germline trimming cut 4 bases from V and 5 bases from J; bases unmatched to any gene: 9. CDR3 in DNA: TGTGCCTGGACGAGGATAGCGGGAGTCCACGAGCAGTACTTC. This encodes CAWTRIAGVHEQYF.

This clone showed up just a few times. The genes are TRBV2 and TRBJ1-5; D is undetermined. This CDR3 region has 13 residues. The V gene lost 6 bases and the J gene lost 5 bases, with 11 bases spanning the gap. Per the germline V gene, CDR1 is SNHLY and CDR2 is FYNNEI. The CDR3: CASSPEGYQPQHF. CDR3 nucleotides: TGTGCCAGCAGCCCCGAAGGGTATCAGCCCCAGCATTTT.

The chain carries TRBV5-4 and TRBJ2-4; tentative D call: TRBD1 (5 bases). The CDR3 spans 14 residues. Germline V gene data show CDR1 as SGHNT and CDR2 as YYREEE (reference sequence). V was cut by 1 base and J by 8 bases, with 13 bases left in between. Written as DNA, the CDR3 is TGTGCCAGCAGCTTGAAGACAGCTTGGGACATTCAGTACTTC. This sequence encodes CASSLKTAWDIQYF.

V and J are TRBV7-2 and TRBJ2-1; 8 nucleotides agree with TRBD1. The CDR3 has 16 residues. Trimming at V came to 4 bases and at J to 7 bases, leaving 12 bases not matched to a gene. Per germline, CDR1 SGHTA and CDR2 FQGNSA. The CDR3 DNA reads as TGTGCCAGCAGCTCTAGGGGGCAGGGGGACAGGAATGAGCAGTTCTTC. Amino acid sequence: CASSSRGQGDRNEQFF.

This clone was found once. This chain connects TRBV9 to TRBJ2-3; D possibly corresponds to TRBD1 (6 bases). The CDR3 covers 17 residues. V was trimmed by 0 bases and J by 0 bases, leaving 14 bases between them. CDR1 and CDR2 from the germline V gene are SGDLS and YYNGEE. CDR3 sequence (DNA): TGTGCCAGCAGCGTAGGGAGGACAGTTCATAGCACAGATACGCAGTATTTT. Translated: CASSVGRTVHSTDTQYF. Variable domain in full (rest from reference TRBV9 and TRBJ2-3): DSGVTQTPKHLITATGQRVTLRCSPRSGDLSVYWYQQSLDQGLQFLIQYYNGEERAKGNILERFSAQQFPDLHSELNLSSLELGDSALYFCASSVGRTVHSTDTQYFGPGTRLTVL.

As regards this clone: The sample holds other DNA sequences that translate to the same CDR3. This chain connects TRBV5-1 to TRBJ1-2; no clear D gene. This CDR3 comprises 14 residues. CDR1 and CDR2 (germline): SGHRS, YFSETQ. Trimming stripped 0 bases from V and 3 bases from J, with 9 bases between. The CDR3, as DNA: TGCGCCAGCAGCTTGGGGGCAGCCGACTATGGCTACACCTTC. Encoded protein: CASSLGAADYGYTF.

The chain recombines TRBV7-6 with TRBJ2-1, with D possibly being TRBD2 (6 bases). Germline V gene data show CDR1 as SGHVS and CDR2 as FNYEAQ. The CDR3 has 12 amino acids. The V end lost 5 bases, the J end lost 10 bases, and 12 bases lay between the germline ends. The CDR3 bases are TGTGCCAGCAGCCAGGGAGGCGTCGAGCAGTTCTTC. This encodes CASSQGGVEQFF.

In regard to this clone: This CDR3 is also generated by other DNA sequences in the sample. This chain links TRBV2 with TRBJ2-7, with 9 nucleotides matching TRBD2. The CDR3 has 14 residues. Trimming removed 3 bases from V and 6 bases from J; junction bases left unmatched: 6. Germline CDR1 and CDR2: SNHLY and FYNNEI. The CDR3 spells CASSEIAGVGEQYF. The CDR3 nucleotides read TGTGCCAGCAGTGAGATAGCGGGAGTGGGCGAGCAGTACTTC. Full variable domain (remainder filled in from reference TRBV2 and TRBJ2-7): EPEVTQTPSHQVTQMGQEVILRCVPISNHLYFYWYRQILGQKVEFLVSFYNNEISEKSEIFDDQFSVERPDGSNFTLKIRSTKLEDSAMYFCASSEIAGVGEQYFGPGTRLTVT.

This sequence joins TRBV9 and TRBJ2-3; 9 bases fit TRBD2. The CDR3 sequence is 16 residues long. The trim removed 0 bases at V and 3 bases at J, leaving 5 bases unmatched. Germline assignment: CDR1 SGDLS and CDR2 YYNGEE. The CDR3 DNA reads as TGTGCCAGCAGCGTAGGCGCGCGGGAGGGGACAGATACGCAGTATTTT. Translated, it gives CASSVGAREGTDTQYF.

The V gene is TRBV7-3, the J gene TRBJ2-7; TRBD1 agrees at 7 bases. J gave up 10 bases and V 5 bases, and 11 bases lay outside the gene matches. Germline assignment: CDR1 SGHTA and CDR2 FQGTGA. The CDR3 totals 13 residues. The DNA of the CDR3 is TGTGCCAGCAGCCAGTCAGCCAGGGACAGACAGTACTTC. Residues: CASSQSARDRQYF.

V gene TRBV7-2 combines with J gene TRBJ1-2; D unresolved. The CDR3 has 14 residues. Per germline, CDR1 SGHTA and CDR2 FQGNSA. Trimming removed 8 bases from V and 4 bases from J, with 17 bases in between. This CDR3 is CASQIHKGPYGYTF. In nucleotides, the CDR3 is TGTGCCAGCCAAATTCATAAGGGCCCCTATGGCTACACCTTC.

The V and J genes are TRBV28 and TRBJ1-3, with D possibly TRBD1 on 5 matching bases. V shed 6 bases and J shed 3 bases, with 15 bases lying between them. CDR1 is MDHEN, CDR2 SYDVKM, per germline. This CDR3 spans 15 amino acids. CDR3 in DNA: TGTGCCAGCAGCTCCGCGGGGGAAGGTGGAAACACCATATATTTT. Residues: CASSSAGEGGNTIYF.

J is TRBJ1-6 and V is TRBV5-8; D remains unclear. Trimming shortened V by 2 bases and J by 10 bases, and 16 bases separated the two germline ends. Germline CDR1 reads SGHTS; CDR2 reads YDEGEE. The CDR3 is 15 residues long. CDR3 in amino acids: CASSLRDTVGSPLHF. The CDR3 nucleotides are TGTGCCAGCAGCTTACGTGACACGGTGGGCTCACCCCTCCACTTT.

The gene calls are TRBV6-5 and TRBJ2-7, with D perhaps TRBD1 or TRBD2 (5 bases each). V was shortened by 4 bases and J by 2 bases, with 12 bases between the two germline ends. Germline lookup yields CDR1 MNHEY and CDR2 SVGAGI. The CDR3 loop spans 14 amino acids. The CDR3 DNA follows: TGTGCCAGCAGTTCCGGGACGGATACCTACGAGCAGTACTTC. As protein: CASSSGTDTYEQYF.

V gene TRBV21-1 combines with J gene TRBJ2-5; TRBD2 is the table's D call, not checked against the DNA. TRBV21-1 is flagged as a pseudogene. The CDR3 is made up of 17 amino acids. The CDR3 DNA reads TGTGCCAGCAGCAAAGGGGGGACTCTGGGGTGCCAAGAGACCCAGTACTTC. Translation: CASSKGGTLGCQETQYF.

The rearrangement uses TRBV5-1 and TRBJ2-7, with D possibly TRBD1 on 5 matching bases. CDR1 is SGHRS, CDR2 YFSETQ, per germline. This CDR3 spans 14 amino acids. V was trimmed by 4 bases and J by 0 bases, leaving 11 bases between them. The CDR3 bases are TGCGCCAGCAGCCTGACAGTAGCCTCCTACGAGCAGTACTTC. This gives the protein CASSLTVASYEQYF.

The rearrangement links TRBV9 to TRBJ2-2; D is unclear. CDR1 SGDLS and CDR2 YYNGEE come from the germline V gene. CDR3 length: 14 residues. The V gene lost 0 bases and the J gene lost 6 bases, with 9 bases spanning the gap. The CDR3 sequence: CASSVGGTSGELFF. The CDR3 DNA sequence: TGTGCCAGCAGCGTAGGGGGAACATCCGGGGAGCTGTTTTTT.

CDR3 sequence (DNA): TGTGCCAGCAGGAGGCCCGGGACAGGGTCCTACGAGCAGTACTTC. This encodes CASRRPGTGSYEQYF. The J gene is TRBJ2-7, the V gene TRBV11-2, with TRBD1 matching over 9 bases. CDR1 and CDR2 from the germline V gene are SGHAT and FQNNGV. J gave up 1 base and V 6 bases, and 7 bases lay outside the gene matches. The CDR3 is 15 residues long.

This chain connects TRBV10-1 to TRBJ1-1, with 8 bases that match TRBD1. With V trimmed by 5 bases and J by 10 bases, 12 bases remained unmatched. The CDR3 contains 14 residues. CDR1 and CDR2 (germline): WNHNN, SYGVQD (reference sequence). CDR3 loop: CASSQDQGASPAFF. For the CDR3, the DNA is TGCGCCAGCAGTCAGGACCAGGGGGCCTCCCCAGCTTTCTTT.

V usage is TRBV28 and J usage is TRBJ2-5; 7 bases line up with TRBD2. The junction had 12 bases not matched to a gene; V was cut back by 8 bases and J by 6 bases. CDR3 length equals 14 residues. The germline V gene has CDR1 MDHEN and CDR2 SYDVKM. In DNA form, the CDR3 reads TGTGCCAGCTGCCCCCGGGGAGGGAGAAAGACCCAGTACTTC. Translating gives CASCPRGGRKTQYF.

The V and J genes are TRBV6-5 and TRBJ2-5, with D unresolved. The DNA end favors TRBJ2-7, so the J call may be wrong. The germline CDR1 and CDR2 sequences are MNHEY and SVGAGI. The CDR3 extends over 13 amino acids. This chain's CDR3 is CASSYTRFYEQYF. CDR3 bases: TGTGCCAGCAGTTACACCCGGTTCTACGAGCAGTACTTC.

The rearrangement joins TRBV5-1 to TRBJ2-1; 11 bases line up with TRBD2. The CDR3 consists of 15 residues. Per germline, CDR1 SGHRS and CDR2 YFSETQ. The junction had 4 bases not matched to a gene; V was cut back by 0 bases and J by 8 bases. DNA for the CDR3: TGCGCCAGCAGCTTGGTAACTAGCGGGAGCGATGAGCAGTTCTTC. Protein product: CASSLVTSGSDEQFF.

This chain joins TRBV6-5 and TRBJ1-1; D is unclear. Germline lookup yields CDR1 MNHEY and CDR2 SVGAGI. The CDR3 is made up of 14 amino acids. V was pared by 6 bases and J by 6 bases, with 17 bases between. The CDR3 reads CASRETGLRSEAFF. The CDR3 DNA reads TGTGCCAGCAGGGAAACGGGCCTCCGGTCTGAAGCTTTCTTT.